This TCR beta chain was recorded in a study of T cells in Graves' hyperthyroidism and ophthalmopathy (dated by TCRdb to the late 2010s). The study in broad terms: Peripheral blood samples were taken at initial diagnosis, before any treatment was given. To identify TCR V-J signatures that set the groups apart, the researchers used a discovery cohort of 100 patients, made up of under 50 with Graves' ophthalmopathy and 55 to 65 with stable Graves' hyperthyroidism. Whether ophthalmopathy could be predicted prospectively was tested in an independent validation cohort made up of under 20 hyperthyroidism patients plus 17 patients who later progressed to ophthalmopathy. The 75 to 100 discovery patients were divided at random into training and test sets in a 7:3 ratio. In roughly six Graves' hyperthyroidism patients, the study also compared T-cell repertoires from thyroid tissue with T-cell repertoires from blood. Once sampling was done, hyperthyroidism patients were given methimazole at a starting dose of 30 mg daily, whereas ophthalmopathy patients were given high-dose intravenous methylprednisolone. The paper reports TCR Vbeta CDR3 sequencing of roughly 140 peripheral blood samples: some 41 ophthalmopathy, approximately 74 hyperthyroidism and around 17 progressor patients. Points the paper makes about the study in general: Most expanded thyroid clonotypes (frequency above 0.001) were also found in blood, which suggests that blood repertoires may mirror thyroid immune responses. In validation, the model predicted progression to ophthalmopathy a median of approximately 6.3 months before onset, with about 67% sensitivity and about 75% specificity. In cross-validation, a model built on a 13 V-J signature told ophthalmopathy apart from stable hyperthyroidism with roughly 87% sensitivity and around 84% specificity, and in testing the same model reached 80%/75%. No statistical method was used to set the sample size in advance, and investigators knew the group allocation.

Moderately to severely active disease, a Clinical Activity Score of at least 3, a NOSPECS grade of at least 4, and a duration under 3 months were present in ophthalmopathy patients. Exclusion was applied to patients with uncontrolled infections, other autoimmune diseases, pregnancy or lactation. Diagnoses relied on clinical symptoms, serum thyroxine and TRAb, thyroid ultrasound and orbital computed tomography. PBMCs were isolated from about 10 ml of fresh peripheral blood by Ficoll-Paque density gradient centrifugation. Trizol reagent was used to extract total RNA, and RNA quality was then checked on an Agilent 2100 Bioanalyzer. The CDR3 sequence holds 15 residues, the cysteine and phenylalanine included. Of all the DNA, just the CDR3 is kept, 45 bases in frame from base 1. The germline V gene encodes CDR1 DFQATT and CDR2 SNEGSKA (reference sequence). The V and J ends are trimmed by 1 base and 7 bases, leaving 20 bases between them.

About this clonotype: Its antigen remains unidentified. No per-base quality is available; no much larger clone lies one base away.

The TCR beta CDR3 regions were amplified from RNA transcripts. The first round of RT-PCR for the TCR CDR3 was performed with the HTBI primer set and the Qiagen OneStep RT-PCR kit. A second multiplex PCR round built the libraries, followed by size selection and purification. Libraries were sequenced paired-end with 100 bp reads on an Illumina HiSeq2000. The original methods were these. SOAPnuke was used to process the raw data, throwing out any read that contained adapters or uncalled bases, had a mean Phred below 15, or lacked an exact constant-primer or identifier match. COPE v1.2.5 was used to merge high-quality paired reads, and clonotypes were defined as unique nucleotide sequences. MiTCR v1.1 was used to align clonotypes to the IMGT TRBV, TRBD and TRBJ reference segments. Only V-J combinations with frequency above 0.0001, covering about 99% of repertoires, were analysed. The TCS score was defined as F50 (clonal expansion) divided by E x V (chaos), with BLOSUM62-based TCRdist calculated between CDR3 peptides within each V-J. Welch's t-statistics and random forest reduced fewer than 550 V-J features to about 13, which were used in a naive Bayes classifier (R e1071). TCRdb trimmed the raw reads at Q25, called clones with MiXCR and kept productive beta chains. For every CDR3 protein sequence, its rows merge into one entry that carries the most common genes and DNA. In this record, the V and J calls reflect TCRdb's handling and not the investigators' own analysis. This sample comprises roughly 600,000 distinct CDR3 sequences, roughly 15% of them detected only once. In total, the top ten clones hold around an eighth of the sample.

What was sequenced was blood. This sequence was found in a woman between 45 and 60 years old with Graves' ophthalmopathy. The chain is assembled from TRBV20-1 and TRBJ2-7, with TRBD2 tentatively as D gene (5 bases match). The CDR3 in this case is CSARGTRSGQWEQYF. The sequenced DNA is TGCAGTGCTAGAGGTACTAGGTCGGGTCAGTGGGAGCAGTACTTC.